This T cell receptor (beta chain) was recorded in a study of blood T cell repertoires in COVID-19. Per germline, CDR1 MNHEY and CDR2 SVGAGI. Between the trimmed V and J ends, which lost 6 bases and 2 bases, there was a span of 13 bases. The CDR3 loop spans 14 amino acids. Generated by immunoSEQ multiplex PCR, the TCRdb table keeps only in-frame clones and is missing some. The sample holds over 85,000 clones, around 93% seen once. The source material was peripheral blood. V gene TRBV6-5 combines with J gene TRBJ1-2; D is uncertain. The TCR originated in a human donor with active COVID-19. The donor label of this sample is uncertain. DNA of the CDR3: TGTGCCAGCAGATCCCCGCTCCAGAACTATGGCTACACCTTC. This encodes CASRSPLQNYGYTF.